The clone carrying this T cell receptor (beta chain) has a handful of counts. Its antigen is unknown. Assay used: immunoSEQ multiplex PCR; TCRdb lists only in-frame clones, some missing. The sample holds about 11,000 clones; 66% are singletons and the top ten take approximately 10%. The data stem from a study of CD4+ T cells in melanoma. CDR1 and CDR2 (germline): SGHAT, FQNNGV. Trimming took 2 bases from V and 0 from J, leaving 10 bases between them. CDR3 length: 15 residues. Study outcomes and limitations: In melanoma, neoantigen-specific CD4+ T cells reportedly differed in differentiation state. CD8+ T cell, macrophage and B cell function reportedly correlated with neoantigen-specific CD4+ T cells.

The rearrangement links TRBV11-2 to TRBJ1-2; maybe TRBD1 (5 bases). Material for sequencing was cells from a culture (not recorded whether cultured in vitro). This sequence originates from a human donor with melanoma. CDR3 loop: CASSLSRGPNYGYTF. The CDR3 DNA sequence: TGTGCCAGCAGCTTATCGAGGGGCCCTAACTATGGCTACACCTTC.